The present entry profiles one TCR beta chain with its context. Antigen: not known. Germline V lookup: CDR1 SGHRS, CDR2 YFSETQ. The CDR3 covers 15 residues. Between the trimmed V and J ends, which lost 2 bases and 2 bases, there was a span of 11 bases. This entry is derived from a study of beta chain features in type 1 diabetes. Study conclusions and caveats: When Type 1 diabetes patients were examined, their TCRB CDR3s proved moderately but significantly shorter in all four CD4+ subsets.

Since all of the isolated RNA was reverse transcribed, expressed TCRB transcripts were what got sequenced. Sequenced by immunoSEQ multiplex PCR; TCRdb stores in-frame clones only, minus some. This sample yields 120,000 or so clones, of which around 16% are seen a single time; 2.6% belongs to the top ten. The sequence came from a man in his late teens or twenties with type 1 diabetes. The sample comprised central memory CD4+ T cells from blood. V gene TRBV5-1 combines with J gene TRBJ1-5; D possibly corresponds to TRBD1 (6 bases). CDR3 sequence (DNA): TGCGCCAGCAGCTTCACAGGGTTGGGCAATCAGCCCCAGCATTTT. Protein sequence: CASSFTGLGNQPQHF.